This is a list of T cell receptor beta chains from one sample in a study of CD8 T cells in ankylosing spondylitis. TCRdb used MiXCR to reprocess the 5' RACE reads, holding one entry per CDR3 protein. The sample has 650,000 to 800,000 distinct CDR3 sequences; roughly 19% are singletons. Sequenced: blood, either unsorted or a sorted T cell fraction (not recorded which). The receptors were gathered from a male donor with ankylosing spondylitis. Each CDR3 is given with its conserved first and last residue. D genes are given only for firm matches. The size field is filled for only some rows; it gives once, few, many or a size class.

len	d_gene	v_gene	j_gene	abundance	CDR3nt	CDR3aa
14	-	TRBV19	TRBJ2-2	few	TGTGCCAGTAGTGTGACAGGGAACACCGGGGAGCTGTTTTTT	CASSVTGNTGELFF
15	-	TRBV12-3/TRBV12-4	TRBJ2-5	many	TGTGCCAGCAGTCGTTCCCTGGACACCCAAGAGACCCAGTACTTC	CASSRSLDTQETQYF
14	-	TRBV7-3	TRBJ2-1	few	TGTGCCAGCAGCCCCGGAGGGGGAAACAATGAGCAGTTCTTC	CASSPGGGNNEQFF
13	TRBD2	TRBV20-1	TRBJ2-7	many	TGCAGTGCCCCACTAGCGGGAGGCTACGAGCAGTACTTC	CSAPLAGGYEQYF
16	TRBD2	TRBV20-1	TRBJ2-1	-	TGCAGTGCTAGAGATCCTAGCGGGGGCTCCTACAATGAGCAGTTCTTC	CSARDPSGGSYNEQFF
14	TRBD2	TRBV29-1	TRBJ2-7	-	TGCAGCGTTCCAGTTGGCGGGAGGGCCCACGAGCAGTACTTC	CSVPVGGRAHEQYF
12	-	TRBV30	TRBJ1-1	-	TGTGCCTGGCAACTTGAGAACACTGAAGCTTTCTTT	CAWQLENTEAFF
15	TRBD1	TRBV12-5	TRBJ2-3	few	TGTGCTAGTGGTTTGGAGAGGGGGCGCACAGATACGCAGTATTTT	CASGLERGRTDTQYF
16	TRBD2	TRBV28	TRBJ2-1	many	TGTGCCAGCCCTCCTAGCGGGAGGGATAACTACAATGAGCAGTTCTTC	CASPPSGRDNYNEQFF
15	-	TRBV20-1	TRBJ2-2	-	TGCAGTGCTAGTAACCGGGAGCTCCCCACCGGGGAGCTGTTTTTT	CSASNRELPTGELFF
19	TRBD2	TRBV27	TRBJ2-1	few	TGTGCCAGCACCCCGCGGACAGCTTATGGGGTAGCGGGGGGGCCTGAGCAGTTCTTC	CASTPRTAYGVAGGPEQFF
15	TRBD1	TRBV11-2	TRBJ1-1	-	TGTGCCAGCAGCGGTCGACAGGGCGTAGGCACTGAAGCTTTCTTT	CASSGRQGVGTEAFF
11	-	TRBV20-1	TRBJ1-2	few	TGCAGTTATCGGGACCTCTATGGCTACACCTTC	CSYRDLYGYTF